This T cell receptor (beta chain) was sequenced in a study of blood T cell repertoires in COVID-19. Clones were sequenced by immunoSEQ multiplex PCR, and TCRdb holds only the in-frame ones, with some missing. The sample has about 530,000 clones; around nine tenths are singletons. This CDR3 comprises 14 residues. The V and J ends lost 7 bases and 2 bases respectively, with 15 bases between them. Per germline, CDR1 GTSNPN and CDR2 SVGIG (reference sequence). This TCR derives from a woman in her forties or fifties with COVID-19, enrolled during active disease. The sample was peripheral blood. The genes are TRBV30 and TRBJ2-1, with D perhaps TRBD1 (6 bases). The CDR3 loop reads CASPGHPTYNEQFF. CDR3 bases: TGTGCCTCGCCGGGACACCCCACCTACAATGAGCAGTTCTTC.